The 26 T cell receptor beta chains reported below all come from one sample, sequenced in a study of T cell responses to AZD1222 COVID-19 vaccine. TCRdb keeps only in-frame clones here, not all; method: immunoSEQ multiplex PCR. The sample contains 57,000 or so clones, about four fifths of which appear only once. The source was peripheral blood, collected 28 days after the second AZD1222 dose. Source of these receptors: an adult who received the AZD1222 COVID-19 vaccine.

V is TRBV6-2 or TRBV6-3 and J is TRBJ1-1, with TRBD1 as a possible D gene (5 bases). V lost 2 bases and J lost 6, with 16 bases in between. This CDR3 has 15 residues. The germline CDR1 and CDR2 sequences are MNHEY and SVGEGT. The CDR3 loop reads CASSYPAQGRPEAFF. DNA of the CDR3: TGTGCCAGCAGTTACCCCGCGCAGGGACGGCCTGAAGCTTTCTTT.

The chain uses TRBV7-9 and TRBJ1-2, with 7 nucleotides matching TRBD1. CDR3 length: 15 amino acids. The germline V gene encodes CDR1 SEHNR and CDR2 FQNEAQ (reference sequence). With 5 bases clipped from V and 4 bases from J, the junction kept 10 bases outside the gene matches. CDR3 sequence reads: CASSPQGLEIYGYTF. In DNA, the CDR3 is TGTGCCAGCAGCCCACAGGGGTTGGAGATCTATGGCTACACCTTC.

The rearrangement joins TRBV10-3 to TRBJ2-7; TRBD1 might be the D (6 bases). Germline assignment: CDR1 ENHRY and CDR2 SYGVKD. Trimming pared 0 bases from V and 6 bases from J, leaving 15 bases between. There are 15 residues in the CDR3. The CDR3 spells CAISESPGAAIEQYF. CDR3 coding DNA: TGTGCCATCAGTGAGTCCCCAGGGGCGGCAATCGAGCAGTACTTC.

A single count supports this clone. The chain employs TRBV27 and TRBJ2-5; D remains unclear. The germline V and J ends were trimmed by 1 base and 5 bases, with 20 bases remaining between them. CDR3 size: 17 residues. Germline CDR1 MNHEY, CDR2 SMNVEV (reference sequence). The CDR3 DNA reads as TGTGCCAGCAGTTTATATACCCCAGCGAGCTCCTGGGAGACCCAGTACTTC. This encodes CASSLYTPASSWETQYF.

This chain uses TRBV2 with TRBJ1-4, with 9 bases that match TRBD1. Germline loops: CDR1 SNHLY, CDR2 FYNNEI. The CDR3 is 16 amino acids. Losses at the gene ends were 3 bases for V and 6 bases for J; bases not matched to a gene: 8. CDR3: CASSDAYRGQDEKLFF. Written as DNA, the CDR3 is TGTGCCAGCAGTGACGCGTACAGGGGGCAGGATGAAAAACTGTTTTTT. Full variable domain (remainder filled in from reference TRBV2 and TRBJ1-4): EPEVTQTPSHQVTQMGQEVILRCVPISNHLYFYWYRQILGQKVEFLVSFYNNEISEKSEIFDDQFSVERPDGSNFTLKIRSTKLEDSAMYFCASSDAYRGQDEKLFFGSGTQLSVL.

The gene calls are TRBV20-1 and TRBJ1-2; D not certain. In germline, CDR1 is DFQATT, CDR2 SNEGSKA (reference sequence). V lost 6 bases and J lost 0, with 5 bases in between. This CDR3 region has 11 residues. The CDR3 sequence is CSAYPNYGYTF. DNA of the CDR3: TGCAGTGCCTACCCTAACTATGGCTACACCTTC.

Remarks on this clone: Compared with germline, one end of the junction differs, possibly owing to a read error. The chain couples TRBV5-1 to TRBJ2-5; TRBD1 might be the D (6 bases). The germline V gene has CDR1 SGHRS and CDR2 YFSETQ. The CDR3 length is 15 residues. CDR3 loop: CASSLNPGVLGFINF. Written as DNA, the CDR3 is TGCGCCAGCAGCCTAAACCCAGGGGTGTTAGGATTCATCAACTTC.

This chain links TRBV6-2 or TRBV6-3 with TRBJ2-5; D ambiguous. V was shortened by 4 bases and J by 4 bases, with 10 bases between the two germline ends. The CDR3 is 13 residues long. Germline V CDR1 and CDR2: MNHEY, SVGEGT. The chain's CDR3 is CASSFTGRETQYF. As DNA, the CDR3 is TGTGCCAGCAGTTTCACCGGAAGAGAGACCCAGTACTTC.

There are a few counts of this clone. V usage is TRBV15 and J usage is TRBJ2-6; D is ambiguous. The germline V and J ends were trimmed by 2 bases and 1 base, with 6 bases remaining between them. The germline CDR1 and CDR2 sequences are LNHNV and YYDKDF (reference sequence). The length of the CDR3 is 15 residues. CDR3 coding DNA: TGTGCCACCAGCAGAACTCGTTCTGGGGCCAACGTCCTGACTTTC. Encoded protein: CATSRTRSGANVLTF.

The chain joins TRBV2 to TRBJ1-6; tentatively, D is TRBD1 (6 bases). Germline CDR1 and CDR2: SNHLY and FYNNEI. The CDR3 has 14 amino acids. V lost 8 bases to trimming and J lost 10 bases, with 18 bases between them. The CDR3 spells CASSSVGARSPLHF. The CDR3 DNA reads TGTGCCAGCTCGTCTGTGGGGGCGCGGTCACCCCTCCACTTT. Full variable domain (outside the CDR3, taken from reference TRBV2 and TRBJ1-6): EPEVTQTPSHQVTQMGQEVILRCVPISNHLYFYWYRQILGQKVEFLVSFYNNEISEKSEIFDDQFSVERPDGSNFTLKIRSTKLEDSAMYFCASSSVGARSPLHFGNGTRLTVT.

The chain links TRBV6-5 to TRBJ2-3; D gene unclear. V was clipped by 7 bases and J by 2 bases, with 7 bases between them. This CDR3 contains 12 residues. Germline values: CDR1 MNHEY, CDR2 SVGAGI. The CDR3 region is CASMQYTDTQYF. The DNA of the CDR3 is TGTGCCAGCATGCAGTACACAGATACGCAGTATTTT.

V is TRBV12-3 or TRBV12-4 and J is TRBJ2-3; D is uncertain. V was clipped by 5 bases and J by 10 bases, with 13 bases between them. The CDR3 has 12 residues. DNA for the CDR3: TGTGCCAGCAGTCCCTTAGGGTCGGCGCAGTATTTT. Translated: CASSPLGSAQYF.

This chain uses TRBV5-5 with TRBJ2-1, with a possible D match to TRBD2 (6 bases). V was shortened by 3 bases and J by 1 base, with 11 bases between the two germline ends. In germline, CDR1 is SGHKS, CDR2 YYEKEE (reference sequence). This CDR3 has 15 amino acids. The CDR3 region is CASSSRDLSYNEQFF. The DNA for the CDR3 is TGTGCCAGCAGCTCCCGGGACTTGTCCTACAATGAGCAGTTCTTC.

The rearrangement joins TRBV4-1 to TRBJ1-3; D is uncertain. Trimming shortened V by 2 bases and J by 2 bases, and 4 bases separated the two germline ends. CDR3 length: 13 amino acids. CDR1 and CDR2 (germline): MGHRA, YSYEKL. In nucleotides, the CDR3 is TGCGCCAGCAGCCAACAGGCTGGAAACACCATATATTTT. Protein: CASSQQAGNTIYF.

The V and J genes are TRBV30 and TRBJ1-1; 9 bases align to TRBD1. V trimming: 5 bases; J trimming: 5 bases; junction bases outside the gene matches: 6. CDR3 length equals 13 residues. Germline V gene lookup returns CDR1 GTSNPN and CDR2 SVGIG (reference sequence). CDR3 nucleotides: TGTGCCTGGTCGGGACAGGGCGTGACTGAAGCTTTCTTT. Translating gives CAWSGQGVTEAFF.

CDR3 bases: TGCAGCGTTAAAAGACTAGCGGAGCGCACAGATACGCAGTATTTT. Translated: CSVKRLAERTDTQYF. This chain joins TRBV29-1 and TRBJ2-3; 9 bases map to TRBD2. From germline, CDR1 is SQVTM and CDR2 ANQGSEA. This CDR3 comprises 15 residues. J was trimmed by 1 base and V by 5 bases; bases with no gene match: 7.

This chain joins TRBV3-1 (or the pseudogene TRBV3-2) and TRBJ2-7; D is unclear. Germline assignment: CDR1 LGHDT and CDR2 YNNKEL (reference sequence). V gave up 1 base and J gave up 4 bases, with 14 bases separating them. The CDR3 consists of 15 residues. The DNA of the CDR3 is TGTGCCAGCAGCCAAGGCGTGTCCAAAAGGTACGAGCAGTACTTC. Translation: CASSQGVSKRYEQYF.

The chain links TRBV9 to TRBJ1-2, with 9 bases lining up with TRBD1. This CDR3 region has 14 residues. The junction had 5 bases not matched to a gene; V was cut back by 1 base and J by 7 bases. The germline V gene has CDR1 SGDLS and CDR2 YYNGEE. For the CDR3, the DNA is TGTGCCAGCAGCGTAACAGGGGGCTCGGGTGGCTACACCTTC. Translation gives CASSVTGGSGGYTF.

This clone was observed once. V is TRBV7-3 and J is TRBJ2-1; D gene unclear. V shed 1 base and J shed 0 bases, with 7 bases lying between them. Germline CDR1 reads SGHTA; CDR2 reads FQGTGA. CDR3 size: 15 residues. The CDR3 loop reads CASSLNPSSYNEQFF. The CDR3 nucleotides are TGTGCCAGCAGCTTAAATCCTAGCTCCTACAATGAGCAGTTCTTC.

The chain couples TRBV27 to TRBJ2-5, with TRBD2 matching 9 bases. Germline V lookup: CDR1 MNHEY, CDR2 SMNVEV (reference sequence). CDR3 length: 15 residues. V gave up 6 bases and J gave up 2 bases; unmatched junction bases: 7. The CDR3 DNA sequence: TGTGCCAGCAGCCTGGCTAGCGGGGCACAAGAGACCCAGTACTTC. This sequence encodes CASSLASGAQETQYF.

CDR3: CASSLEGYGELFF. The CDR3 nucleotides are TGTGCCAGCAGCTTGGAAGGGTACGGGGAGCTGTTTTTT. The V and J genes are TRBV5-5 and TRBJ2-2; D remains unclear. V dropped 0 bases and J dropped 7 bases, with 7 bases sitting between them. CDR3 size: 13 residues. Looked up from germline, CDR1 is SGHKS and CDR2 is YYEKEE (reference sequence).

The chain joins TRBV19 to TRBJ2-2; D may be TRBD1 or TRBD2 (5 bases each). Germline values: CDR1 LNHDA, CDR2 SQIVND (reference sequence). Trimming cost V 5 bases and J 8 bases, with 18 bases left between them. This CDR3 region has 15 residues. CDR3 sequence (DNA): TGTGCCAGTAGTCGATTGGGACCCCCCCGTGGGGAGCTGTTTTTT. Its translation is CASSRLGPPRGELFF. Drawing the rest from reference TRBV19 and TRBJ2-2, the complete variable domain is DGGITQSPKYLFRKEGQNVTLSCEQNLNHDAMYWYRQDPGQGLRLIYYSQIVNDFQKGDIAEGYSVSREKKESFPLTVTSAQKNPTAFYLCASSRLGPPRGELFFGEGSRLTVL.

A few counts support this clone. The chain couples TRBV7-9 to TRBJ2-7, with no clear D. Trimming took 1 base from V and 4 from J, leaving 11 bases between them. Germline V gene lookup returns CDR1 SEHNR and CDR2 FQNEAQ (reference sequence). The CDR3 is 14 amino acids. CDR3 sequence (DNA): TGTGCCAGCAGCTTAGGTTCAGTTGGTTACGAGCAGTACTTC. This encodes CASSLGSVGYEQYF.

The J gene is TRBJ2-7, the V gene TRBV6-2 or TRBV6-3; D is ambiguous. CDR1 MNHEY and CDR2 SVGEGT come from the germline V gene. V was clipped by 2 bases and J by 3 bases, with 5 bases between them. The CDR3 contains 12 residues. CDR3 in amino acids: CASSYIDYEQYF. The CDR3 nucleotides read TGTGCCAGCAGTTACATTGACTACGAGCAGTACTTC.

This chain connects TRBV7-3 to TRBJ2-7; D perhaps matches TRBD1 (6 bases). The CDR3 is 14 amino acids. Trimming removed 5 bases at V and 7 bases at J, with 18 bases between. Germline CDR1 is SGHTA and CDR2 is FQGTGA. CDR3 DNA: TGTGCCAGCAGCACTTCCGGGACAATGGGGGAGCAGTACTTC. Encoded protein: CASSTSGTMGEQYF.

The rearrangement uses TRBV27 and TRBJ2-1, with 11 bases matching TRBD2. Germline values: CDR1 MNHEY, CDR2 SMNVEV (reference sequence). Trimming at V came to 4 bases and at J to 5 bases, leaving 10 bases not matched to a gene. The CDR3 is 17 residues long. CDR3 in DNA: TGTGCCAGCAGTTCCTTTGGGACGGGACTAGCGGACAATGAGCAGTTCTTC. This codes for CASSSFGTGLADNEQFF.